These 2 T cell receptor beta chains were sequenced from one sample in a study of T-cell reconstitution after alpha-beta-depleted transplantation in children. Unique molecular identifiers were incorporated into the prepared TCRbeta library. MiXCR, applied by TCRdb to the PCR reads, yields one record per CDR3 protein. The sample contains some 200,000 distinct CDR3 sequences, roughly a tenth of which appear only once. The sequences come from PBMCs from the stem cell graft donor, collected from the stem cell graft. Receptors were obtained from a human donor who donated a stem cell graft to a child with SCID.

There are many counts of this clonotype. The rearrangement joins TRBV5-1 to TRBJ1-1; D not certain. Germline V CDR1 and CDR2: SGHRS, YFSETQ. Trimming took off 0 bases at V and 3 bases at J, with 9 bases between the two ends. There are 14 residues in the CDR3. DNA of the CDR3: TGCGCCAGCAGCTTGGTGGCAGGTGACACTGAAGCTTTCTTT. The encoded protein is CASSLVAGDTEAFF.

This clonotype has at least ten counts. The chain joins TRBV28 to TRBJ1-2, with D possibly matching TRBD1 (6 bases). The V and J ends lost 6 bases and 2 bases respectively, with 10 bases between them. Germline V gene lookup returns CDR1 MDHEN and CDR2 SYDVKM. This CDR3 has 13 amino acids. CDR3 coding DNA: TGTGCCAGCAGGAACGACAGGAACTATGGCTACACCTTC. Translation gives CASRNDRNYGYTF.